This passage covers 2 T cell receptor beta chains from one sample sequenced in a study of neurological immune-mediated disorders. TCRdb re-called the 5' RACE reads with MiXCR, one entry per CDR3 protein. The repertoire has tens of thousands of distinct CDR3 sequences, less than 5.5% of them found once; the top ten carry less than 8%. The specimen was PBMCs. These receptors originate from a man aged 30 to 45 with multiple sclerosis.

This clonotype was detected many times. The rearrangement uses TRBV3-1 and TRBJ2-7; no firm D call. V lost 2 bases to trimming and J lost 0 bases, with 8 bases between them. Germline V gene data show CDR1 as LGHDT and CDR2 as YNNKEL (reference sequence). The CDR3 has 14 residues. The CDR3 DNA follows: TGTGCCAGCAGCCAATCCCCCAGCTCCTACGAGCAGTACTTC. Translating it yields CASSQSPSSYEQYF.

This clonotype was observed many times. CDR3 nucleotides: TGCGCCAGCAGACAGGGGGCCCCTGCAGATACGCAGTATTTT. This codes for CASRQGAPADTQYF. The genes are TRBV5-1 and TRBJ2-3, with 9 bases lining up with TRBD1. V lost 5 bases, J lost 4 bases, and 5 bases stayed unmatched. Germline CDR1 is SGHRS and CDR2 is YFSETQ. The CDR3 loop spans 14 amino acids.